These 23 T cell receptor beta chains came from one sample sequenced in a study of control samples from healthy donors and cancer patients. This table comes from immunoSEQ multiplex PCR, and its TCRdb copy is limited to in-frame clones, with some not included. The table has about 92,000 clones, roughly 78% seen once; the top ten hold around a tenth. Sequences were obtained from blood. These receptors were obtained from an older woman in good health.

The CDR3 region is CASSQDRASGGARDTQYF. In nucleotides, the CDR3 is TGCGCCAGCAGCCAAGATAGGGCAAGCGGGGGGGCCAGAGATACGCAGTATTTT. This chain uses TRBV4-3 with TRBJ2-3; TRBD2 matches 10 bases. The V and J ends lost 0 bases and 5 bases, in that order; junction bases with no gene match: 11. The CDR3 has 18 amino acids. The germline V gene encodes CDR1 LGHNA and CDR2 YSLEER.

The rearrangement joins TRBV6-2 or TRBV6-3 to TRBJ1-5; TRBD1 might be the D (6 bases). V gave up 2 bases and J gave up 5 bases, with 13 bases separating them. Germline CDR1 is MNHEY and CDR2 is SVGEGT. The CDR3 runs 15 residues. The CDR3 loop is CASSYRGQPDQPQHF. The CDR3 DNA sequence: TGTGCCAGCAGTTACCGTGGACAGCCTGATCAGCCCCAGCATTTT.

V is TRBV5-1 and J is TRBJ1-3; TRBD1 is a possible D gene (5 bases). CDR3 length: 15 residues. V shed 4 bases and J shed 0 bases, with 11 bases lying between them. Germline V gene lookup returns CDR1 SGHRS and CDR2 YFSETQ. The CDR3 nucleotides read TGCGCCAGCAGCAAAGACAGAAGCTCTGGAAACACCATATATTTT. Its translation is CASSKDRSSGNTIYF.

J is TRBJ2-1 and V is TRBV4-1; the match to TRBD2 covers 14 bases. This CDR3 region has 16 residues. V gave up 4 bases and J gave up 4 bases; unmatched junction bases: 3. Germline CDR1 MGHRA, CDR2 YSYEKL. The CDR3 here is CASSPGLAGGYNEQFF. CDR3 nucleotides: TGCGCCAGCAGCCCCGGACTAGCGGGGGGTTACAATGAGCAGTTCTTC.

The J gene is TRBJ2-2, the V gene TRBV19; unclear D gene. The germline V gene has CDR1 LNHDA and CDR2 SQIVND (reference sequence). Trimming took 5 bases from V and 7 from J, leaving 8 bases between them. This CDR3 comprises 12 residues. CDR3: CASSSANGELFF. The CDR3 DNA reads as TGTGCCAGTAGTTCAGCAAACGGGGAGCTGTTTTTT.

V and J are TRBV7-9 and TRBJ2-7, with D possibly called TRBD1 or TRBD2 (7 bases each). The CDR3 is 14 residues long. Trimming stripped 11 bases from V and 4 bases from J, with 21 bases between. CDR1 SEHNR and CDR2 FQNEAQ come from the germline V gene (reference sequence). The DNA for the CDR3 is TGTGCCTCAGCAGGGGGGGAGAAGGTATACGAGCAGTACTTC. It translates to CASAGGEKVYEQYF.

V and J are TRBV19 and TRBJ2-3; 8 nucleotides match TRBD1. Germline loops: CDR1 LNHDA, CDR2 SQIVND (reference sequence). The CDR3 covers 15 residues. With V trimmed by 6 bases and J by 4 bases, 9 bases remained unmatched. The CDR3 spells CASSRTGWGPDTQYF. CDR3 nucleotide sequence: TGTGCCAGTAGCCGGACAGGGTGGGGGCCAGATACGCAGTATTTT.

The chain is built from TRBV3-1 (or the pseudogene TRBV3-2) and TRBJ2-7; perhaps TRBD1 as D (5 bases). CDR3 length: 16 residues. Per the germline V gene, CDR1 is LGHDT and CDR2 is YNNKEL (reference sequence). V was shortened by 1 base and J by 2 bases, with 15 bases between the two germline ends. The CDR3 reads CASSQGLVDNTYEQYF. The DNA for the CDR3 is TGTGCCAGCAGCCAAGGATTGGTGGACAACACCTACGAGCAGTACTTC.

The rearrangement links TRBV11-2 to TRBJ1-6; D gene unclear. Germline lookup yields CDR1 SGHAT and CDR2 FQNNGV. Trimming removed 1 base from V and 7 bases from J, with 14 bases in between. The CDR3 consists of 16 residues. As DNA, the CDR3 is TGTGCCAGCAGCTTAGTAAAAGGTCTCGGGAATTCACCCCTCCACTTT. Protein sequence: CASSLVKGLGNSPLHF.

The genes are TRBV3-1 (or the pseudogene TRBV3-2) and TRBJ2-7; 8 nucleotides align to TRBD2. CDR3 length equals 15 residues. Germline V CDR1 and CDR2: LGHDT, YNNKEL (reference sequence). V was clipped by 1 base and J by 2 bases; unmatched bases: 4. The CDR3 region has the DNA TGTGCCAGCAGCCAAGGTACTAGCGGTGCCTACGAGCAGTACTTC. The encoded protein is CASSQGTSGAYEQYF.

The J gene is TRBJ1-4, the V gene TRBV15; D may be TRBD1 (6 bases). Trimming left V 5 bases short and J 13 bases short, with 17 bases between. This CDR3 contains 13 residues. The V gene's germline CDR1 is LNHNV and CDR2 YYDKDF (reference sequence). The CDR3 spells CATSALVTGRLFF. The CDR3 DNA is TGTGCCACCAGCGCGTTAGTAACAGGGAGACTGTTTTTT.

This chain uses TRBV19 with TRBJ2-2; 9 bases agree with TRBD1. The CDR3 has 13 residues. CDR1 is LNHDA, CDR2 SQIVND, per germline (reference sequence). V lost 5 bases and J lost 5; bases outside the gene matches: 0. CDR3 DNA sequence: TGTGCCAGTAGTGGGACAGGGACCGGGGAGCTGTTTTTT. The encoded protein is CASSGTGTGELFF. The variable domain in full, completed from reference TRBV19 and TRBJ2-2, reads DGGITQSPKYLFRKEGQNVTLSCEQNLNHDAMYWYRQDPGQGLRLIYYSQIVNDFQKGDIAEGYSVSREKKESFPLTVTSAQKNPTAFYLCASSGTGTGELFFGEGSRLTVL.

The sample holds one count of this clone. J is TRBJ2-7 and V is TRBV7-9; D not certain. The germline V gene has CDR1 SEHNR and CDR2 FQNEAQ (reference sequence). The CDR3 sequence is 11 residues long. Trimming took off 4 bases at V and 2 bases at J, with 3 bases between the two ends. CDR3: CASSYAYEQYF. CDR3 in DNA: TGTGCCAGCAGCTATGCCTACGAGCAGTACTTC.

This rearrangement joins TRBV3-1 (or the pseudogene TRBV3-2) to TRBJ1-4, with 7 bases that match TRBD1. CDR1 and CDR2 from the germline V gene are LGHDT and YNNKEL (reference sequence). V was clipped by 1 base and J by 3 bases; unmatched bases: 5. CDR3 length: 16 residues. CDR3 in DNA: TGTGCCAGCAGCCAAGCCGACAGGGCTTCTAATGAAAAACTGTTTTTT. It specifies CASSQADRASNEKLFF.

The CDR3 spells CASSFLLRMGNEQFF. DNA of the CDR3: TGTGCCAGCAGTTTCCTACTAAGAATGGGCAATGAGCAGTTCTTC. The genes are TRBV6-6 and TRBJ2-1; unclear D gene. Germline V gives CDR1 MNHNY, CDR2 SVGAGI (reference sequence). CDR3 length: 15 amino acids. V lost 4 bases, J lost 6 bases, and 16 bases lay in between.

This sequence joins TRBV15 and TRBJ2-3; D gene unclear. V was shortened by 3 bases and J by 3 bases, with 10 bases between the two germline ends. The CDR3 consists of 14 residues. Germline loops: CDR1 LNHNV, CDR2 YYDKDF (reference sequence). In DNA form, the CDR3 reads TGTGCCACCAGCAGGGATTACGTAACAGATACGCAGTATTTT. Translated: CATSRDYVTDTQYF.

V and J are TRBV3-1 (or the pseudogene TRBV3-2) and TRBJ2-1, with D possibly TRBD2 on 6 matching bases. The CDR3 contains 12 residues. Germline loops: CDR1 LGHDT, CDR2 YNNKEL (reference sequence). V lost 5 bases to trimming and J lost 6 bases, with 8 bases between them. The CDR3 nucleotides are TGTGCCAGCAGCTTCGGGGGCAATGAGCAGTTCTTC. Its protein is CASSFGGNEQFF.

In this sample, this clone turned up once. This chain links TRBV7-9 with TRBJ2-5; perhaps D is TRBD1 or TRBD2 (6 bases each). Trimming removed 3 bases from V and 7 bases from J, with 12 bases in between. This CDR3 comprises 13 residues. Per the germline V gene, CDR1 is SEHNR and CDR2 is FQNEAQ (reference sequence). The CDR3 here is CASSLGGYGTQYF. CDR3 nucleotide sequence: TGTGCCAGCAGCTTGGGGGGCTATGGGACCCAGTACTTC. Full variable domain (rest looked up from reference TRBV7-9 and TRBJ2-5): DTGVSQNPRHKITKRGQNVTFRCDPISEHNRLYWYRQTLGQGPEFLTYFQNEAQLEKSRLLSDRFSAERPKGSFSTLEIQRTEQGDSAMYLCASSLGGYGTQYFGPGTRLLVL.

The chain combines TRBV24-1 with TRBJ2-2, with 7 nucleotides matching TRBD1. The V and J ends lost 9 bases and 0 bases, in that order; junction bases with no gene match: 6. The CDR3 has 15 amino acids. From germline, CDR1 is KGHDR and CDR2 SFDVKD. In DNA form, the CDR3 reads TGTGCCACCGGGACAGACCCTCCGAACACCGGGGAGCTGTTTTTT. This encodes CATGTDPPNTGELFF.

The rearrangement uses TRBV9 and TRBJ2-2; D remains unclear. The V gene's germline CDR1 is SGDLS and CDR2 YYNGEE. The CDR3 consists of 14 residues. Deletions cut 0 bases from V and 2 bases from J, with 5 bases between. The CDR3 loop reads CASSVVGNTGELFF. CDR3 nucleotides: TGTGCCAGCAGCGTAGTCGGAAACACCGGGGAGCTGTTTTTT. Based on the CDR3 plus reference TRBV9 and TRBJ2-2, the full variable domain is DSGVTQTPKHLITATGQRVTLRCSPRSGDLSVYWYQQSLDQGLQFLIQYYNGEERAKGNILERFSAQQFPDLHSELNLSSLELGDSALYFCASSVVGNTGELFFGEGSRLTVL.

This chain uses TRBV18 with TRBJ1-5, with a possible D match to TRBD1 (5 bases). The germline CDR1 and CDR2 sequences are KGHSH and LQKENI. The CDR3 contains 16 residues. Trimming took off 3 bases at V and 0 bases at J, with 12 bases between the two ends. The CDR3 protein is CASSPRGVNSNQPQHF. CDR3 bases: TGTGCCAGCTCACCTCGGGGGGTCAATAGCAATCAGCCCCAGCATTTT.

CDR3 bases: TGTGCCAGCAGGGGACAGGGGAACTATGGCTACACCTTC. It specifies CASRGQGNYGYTF. The chain has TRBV2 and TRBJ1-2; 10 nucleotides align to TRBD1. This CDR3 spans 13 amino acids. V dropped 6 bases and J dropped 2; count of bases not matched to a gene: 0. The germline V gene has CDR1 SNHLY and CDR2 FYNNEI. The variable domain in full, completed from reference TRBV2 and TRBJ1-2, reads EPEVTQTPSHQVTQMGQEVILRCVPISNHLYFYWYRQILGQKVEFLVSFYNNEISEKSEIFDDQFSVERPDGSNFTLKIRSTKLEDSAMYFCASRGQGNYGYTFGSGTRLTVV.

This clone was seen only a few times. V usage is TRBV6-6 and J usage is TRBJ2-1; 8 bases align to TRBD1. V lost 5 bases to trimming and J lost 2 bases; unmatched junction nucleotides: 14. Germline-derived CDR1 and CDR2 are MNHNY and SVGAGI (reference sequence). This CDR3 is 18 amino acids long. The CDR3 bases are TGTGCCAGCAGTCGGAGGACAGGGTCGGGGGCGACCTACAATGAGCAGTTCTTC. This encodes CASSRRTGSGATYNEQFF.